The text below deals with one T cell receptor beta chain. Its matching antigen is unknown. Germline CDR1 and CDR2: SGDLS and YYNGEE. The V and J ends lost 2 bases and 10 bases respectively, with 20 bases between them. The CDR3 extends over 15 amino acids. These data originate in a study of radiotherapy plus CTLA-4 blockade in lung cancer. About the research overall: An objective response was seen in under 20% of patients, and disease control in around 33%. Findings of the study overall: TCR clones from tumors expanded in blood after radiotherapy plus ipilimumab. In blood, early T cell clone dynamics reportedly predicted response best, together with interferon-beta.

TCRdb keeps only in-frame clones here, not all; method: immunoSEQ multiplex PCR. The table shows some 78,000 clones, with 86% occurring only once. Focal radiation with ipilimumab CTLA-4 blockade was given to patients with chemo-refractory metastatic non-small-cell lung cancer. The sample here was peripheral blood, taken from a patient treated with radiotherapy plus ipilimumab. The V call is TRBV9, the J call TRBJ2-3; tentatively, D is TRBD2 (6 bases). The sequence was obtained from a human donor with non-small cell lung cancer who had a partial response to radiotherapy plus ipilimumab. CDR3 sequence reads: CASSVSVGGDLAQYF. The CDR3 coding sequence is TGTGCCAGCAGCGTTTCCGTCGGGGGAGATCTGGCGCAGTATTTT.